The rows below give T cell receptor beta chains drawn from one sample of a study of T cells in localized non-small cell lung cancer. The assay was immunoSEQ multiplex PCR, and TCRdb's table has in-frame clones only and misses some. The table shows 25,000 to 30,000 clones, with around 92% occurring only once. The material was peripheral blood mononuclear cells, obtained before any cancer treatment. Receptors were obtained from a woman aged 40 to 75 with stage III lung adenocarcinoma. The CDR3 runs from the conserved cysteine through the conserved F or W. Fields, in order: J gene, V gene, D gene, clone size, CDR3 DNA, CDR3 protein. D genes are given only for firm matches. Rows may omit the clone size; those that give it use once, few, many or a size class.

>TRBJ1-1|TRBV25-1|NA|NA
TGTGCCAGCAGTGAATCAGGGGACGCTTTCTTT
CASSESGDAFF
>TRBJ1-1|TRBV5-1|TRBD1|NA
TGCGCCAGCAGCCCCGGACAGGAGGATGAAGCTTTCTTT
CASSPGQEDEAFF
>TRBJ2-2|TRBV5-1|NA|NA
TGCGCCAGCAGATGGACGGCTGGTGACACCGGGGAGCTGTTTTTT
CASRWTAGDTGELFF
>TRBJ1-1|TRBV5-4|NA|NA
TGTGCCAGCAGCTGGGGAGCAGGGTTGAACACTGAAGCTTTCTTT
CASSWGAGLNTEAFF
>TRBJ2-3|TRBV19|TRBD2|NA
TGTGCCAGTAGTATATGGCTAGCGGGATCAGATACGCAGTATTTT
CASSIWLAGSDTQYF
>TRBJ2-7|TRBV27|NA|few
TGTGCCAGCAGTTTGATGGGACAAGCCTACGAGCAGTACTTC
CASSLMGQAYEQYF
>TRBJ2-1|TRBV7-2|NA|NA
TGTGCCAGCAGCTTAGGGCCGGGAGCAGTTAATGAGCAGTTCTTC
CASSLGPGAVNEQFF
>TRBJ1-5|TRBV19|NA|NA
TGTGCCAGTAGTGTATCAGGGGTCAATCAGCCCCAGCATTTT
CASSVSGVNQPQHF
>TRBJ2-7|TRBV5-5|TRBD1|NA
TGTGCCAGCAGCTTTCGTTGGGACAGCTCCTACGAGCAGTACTTC
CASSFRWDSSYEQYF
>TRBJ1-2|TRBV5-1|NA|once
TGCGCCAGCAGCTTGGCCGGCAGGGAGGGTAGCTATGGCTACACCTTC
CASSLAGREGSYGYTF
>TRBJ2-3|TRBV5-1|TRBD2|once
TGCGCCAGCAGCTTTGGTAGCGGGGCCTCAGATACGCAGTATTTT
CASSFGSGASDTQYF
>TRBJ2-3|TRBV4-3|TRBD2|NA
TGCGCCAGCAGCCAAGAGGATAGCGGGAGGGGGAAGAATACGCAGTATTTT
CASSQEDSGRGKNTQYF
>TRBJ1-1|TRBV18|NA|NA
TGTGCCAGCTCACCGGAACGGCTGAACACTGAAGCTTTCTTT
CASSPERLNTEAFF
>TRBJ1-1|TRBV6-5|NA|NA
TGTGCCAGCAGTTCCCACGAGGCACAGCTAGTAACTGAAGCTTTCTTT
CASSSHEAQLVTEAFF
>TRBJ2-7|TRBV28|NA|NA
TGTGCCAGCAGTATGACAGCCCTTCACTTC
CASSMTALHF
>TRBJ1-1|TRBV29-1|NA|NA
TGCAGCGTGGCTCCGGAGGGCACTGAAGCTTTCTTT
CSVAPEGTEAFF
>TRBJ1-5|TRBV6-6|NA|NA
TGTGCCAGCAGTCCCACGGCTCAGCCCCAGCATTTT
CASSPTAQPQHF
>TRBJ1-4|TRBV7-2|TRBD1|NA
TGTGCCAGCAGACAGGGACAGCTAAGCGAAAAACTGTTTTTT
CASRQGQLSEKLFF
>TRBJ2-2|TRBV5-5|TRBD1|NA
TGTGCCAGCAGCAGACAGGGATCGACCGGGGAGCTGTTTTTT
CASSRQGSTGELFF
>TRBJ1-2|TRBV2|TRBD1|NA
TGTGCCAGCAGTGACAGCCGGGACAGGGAATCAAACTATGGCTACACCTTC
CASSDSRDRESNYGYTF
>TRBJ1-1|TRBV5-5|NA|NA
TGTGCCAGCAGCTTGCAACAGGCGAACACTGAAGCTTTCTTT
CASSLQQANTEAFF
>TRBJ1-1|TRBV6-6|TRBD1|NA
TGTGCCAGCACCAGGACAGGGGTCACTGAAGCTTTCTTT
CASTRTGVTEAFF
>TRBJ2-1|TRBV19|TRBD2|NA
TGTGCCAGTAGTACCCGGGAGGATGTCTACAATGAGCAGTTCTTC
CASSTREDVYNEQFF
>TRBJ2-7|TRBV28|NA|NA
TGTGCCAGCAGAAAGGGGGCTAGCGGATCTTACGAGCAGTACTTC
CASRKGASGSYEQYF
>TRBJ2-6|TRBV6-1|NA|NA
TGTGCCAGCAATAGGGTTGGGGCCAACGTCCTGACTTTC
CASNRVGANVLTF
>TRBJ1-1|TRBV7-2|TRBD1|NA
TGTGCCAGCAGCCGACAGGGGGCGGGCACTGAAGCTTTCTTT
CASSRQGAGTEAFF
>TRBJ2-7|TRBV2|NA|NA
TGTGCCAGCGCACTAACCGGGACACTTATCTACGAGCAGTACTTC
CASALTGTLIYEQYF
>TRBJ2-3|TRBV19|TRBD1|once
TGTGCCAGTAGTATCGAACCGGGACAGGGCGCAGATACGCAGTATTTT
CASSIEPGQGADTQYF
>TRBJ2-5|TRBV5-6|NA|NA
TGTGCCAGCAGCTCCTCCTACCAAGAGACCCAGTACTTC
CASSSSYQETQYF
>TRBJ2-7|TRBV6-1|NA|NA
TGTGCCAGCATCGGGATGGACGGTGGTTACGAGCAGTACTTC
CASIGMDGGYEQYF
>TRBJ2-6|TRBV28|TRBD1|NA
TGTGCCGTACTTACAGGGGCTGGGGCCAACGTCCTGACTTTC
CAVLTGAGANVLTF
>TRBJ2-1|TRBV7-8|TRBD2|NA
TGTGCCAGCAGCTTAGGGGGACTAAACAATGAGCAGTTCTTC
CASSLGGLNNEQFF
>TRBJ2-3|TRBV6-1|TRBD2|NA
TGTGCCAGCAGTGAAGAGGGTAGCGGGAGTGATACGCAGTATTTT
CASSEEGSGSDTQYF